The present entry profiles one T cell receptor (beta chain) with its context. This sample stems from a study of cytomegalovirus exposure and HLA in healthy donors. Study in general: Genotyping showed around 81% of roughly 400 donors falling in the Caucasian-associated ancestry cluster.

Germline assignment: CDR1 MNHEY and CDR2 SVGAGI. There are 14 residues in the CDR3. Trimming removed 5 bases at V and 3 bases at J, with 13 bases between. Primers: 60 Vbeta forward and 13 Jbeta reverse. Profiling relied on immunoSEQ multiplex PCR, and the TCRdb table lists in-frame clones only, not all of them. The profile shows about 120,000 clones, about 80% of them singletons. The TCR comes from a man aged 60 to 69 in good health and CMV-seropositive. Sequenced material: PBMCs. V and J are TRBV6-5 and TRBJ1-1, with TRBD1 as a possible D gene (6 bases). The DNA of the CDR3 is TGTGCCAGCAGTAGAGACAGGCCCGACACTGAAGCTTTCTTT. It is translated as CASSRDRPDTEAFF.